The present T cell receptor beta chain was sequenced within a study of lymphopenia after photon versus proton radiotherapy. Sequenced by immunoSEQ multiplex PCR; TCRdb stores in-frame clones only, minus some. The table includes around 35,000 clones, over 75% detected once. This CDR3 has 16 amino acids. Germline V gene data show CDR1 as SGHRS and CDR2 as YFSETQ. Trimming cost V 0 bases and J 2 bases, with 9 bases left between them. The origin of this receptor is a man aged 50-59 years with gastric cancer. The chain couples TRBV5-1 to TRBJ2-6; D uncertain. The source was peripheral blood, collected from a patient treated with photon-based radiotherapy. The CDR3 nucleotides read TGCGCCAGCAGCTTGGTCTCGGGTCCTGGGGCCAACGTCCTGACTTTC. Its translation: CASSLVSGPGANVLTF.